Below, one T cell receptor (beta chain) is given with its context. This CDR3 spans 12 amino acids. V was shortened by 2 bases and J by 2 bases, with 4 bases between the two germline ends. Germline V gene data show CDR1 as SGDLS and CDR2 as YYNGEE. This sample was included in a study of blood T cell repertoires in COVID-19. Across the study: Samples representing acute and convalescent COVID-19 were sourced from the United States, Italy and Spain. T cells, B-cell-depleted T cells, or PBMCs provided the cDNA or gDNA that served as material.

Authors' processing steps: Amplification with reference gene primers provided the estimates of nucleated cell counts. Assay used: immunoSEQ multiplex PCR; TCRdb lists only in-frame clones, some missing. V, J and clone size derive from that table, while D and trimming were established from the DNA sequence. The data contain under 150,000 clones, more than 80% of them seen just once; the ten biggest clones take up roughly 8.1%. The source of this sequence is a woman aged 40 to 50 with acute or convalescent COVID-19. The specimen sequenced was peripheral blood. The genes are TRBV9 and TRBJ1-2; D uncertain. CDR3 sequence reads: CASSVTNYGYTF. DNA of the CDR3: TGTGCCAGCAGCGTTACAAACTATGGCTACACCTTC.